Listed here are 32 T cell receptor beta chains from one sample, sequenced in a study of cytomegalovirus exposure and HLA in healthy donors. Only in-frame clones appear in the TCRdb table, and some are missing; sequencing was by immunoSEQ multiplex PCR. The repertoire holds 250,000 or so clones, with about 88% as singletons. Sequences were obtained from PBMCs. These receptors were collected from a man younger than 35 in good health and CMV-seropositive.

The chain couples TRBV6-6 to TRBJ2-7; perhaps TRBD1 as D (5 bases). With 5 bases removed from V and 0 bases from J, the gap between germline ends came to 8 bases. The CDR3 covers 13 residues. Germline loops: CDR1 MNHNY, CDR2 SVGAGI (reference sequence). DNA of the CDR3: TGTGCCAGCAGTGCAGGGTACTCCTACGAGCAGTACTTC. It encodes CASSAGYSYEQYF.

V gene TRBV4-1 combines with J gene TRBJ2-7; D is perhaps TRBD1 or TRBD2 (5 bases each). The CDR3 is 14 amino acids. V dropped 3 bases and J dropped 0 bases, with 9 bases sitting between them. Germline CDR1 and CDR2: MGHRA and YSYEKL. CDR3 coding DNA: TGCGCCAGCAGCCAGGGAGACAGCTCCTACGAGCAGTACTTC. Translated: CASSQGDSSYEQYF.

The chain combines TRBV6-6 with TRBJ1-2; TRBD1 aligns across 10 bases. The CDR3 runs 15 residues. CDR1 is MNHNY, CDR2 SVGAGI, per germline (reference sequence). The V gene end was trimmed by 6 bases and the J gene end by 4 bases; junction bases not matched to a gene: 8. Here the CDR3 DNA reads TGTGCCAGCAGCTCGGGACAGGGGAGGGTCTATGGCTACACCTTC. It yields the protein CASSSGQGRVYGYTF.

The CDR3 is CASSLGGRQPQHF. The CDR3 DNA reads TGTGCCAGCAGCTTAGGAGGCCGTCAGCCCCAGCATTTT. The chain carries TRBV7-2 and TRBJ1-5, with D unclear. V was cut by 1 base and J by 6 bases, with 7 bases left in between. The CDR3 is 13 residues long. The germline gives CDR1 SGHTA, CDR2 FQGNSA. Full variable domain (outside the CDR3, taken from reference TRBV7-2 and TRBJ1-5): GAGVSQSPSNKVTEKGKDVELRCDPISGHTALYWYRQSLGQGLEFLIYFQGNSAPDKSGLPSDRFSAERTGGSVSTLTIQRTQQEDSAVYLCASSLGGRQPQHFGDGTRLSIL.

This clone was counted between two and nine times. V usage is TRBV6-6 and J usage is TRBJ1-4, with 7 bases aligning to TRBD1. Germline CDR1 MNHNY, CDR2 SVGAGI (reference sequence). J gave up 7 bases and V 5 bases, and 10 bases lay outside the gene matches. CDR3 length: 15 residues. The CDR3 DNA is TGTGCCAGCAGTACCCCCCGACAGGGTGGTGAAAAACTGTTTTTT. The encoded protein is CASSTPRQGGEKLFF.

The chain is built from TRBV4-1 and TRBJ1-1; D call uncertain. Trimming pared 0 bases from V and 6 bases from J, leaving 11 bases between. Per germline, CDR1 MGHRA and CDR2 YSYEKL. This CDR3 region has 14 residues. The CDR3 loop is CASSQDWNTPEAFF. As DNA, the CDR3 is TGCGCCAGCAGCCAAGATTGGAACACCCCTGAAGCTTTCTTT.

This chain links TRBV30 with TRBJ2-7, with D possibly matching TRBD2 (5 bases). V was shortened by 4 bases and J by 0 bases, with 13 bases between the two germline ends. CDR1 is GTSNPN and CDR2 is SVGIG in the germline V gene (reference sequence). The CDR3 has 14 amino acids. The CDR3 sequence: CAWNGQRSSYEQYF. Written as DNA, the CDR3 is TGTGCCTGGAACGGGCAGCGGAGCTCCTACGAGCAGTACTTC.

V is TRBV2 and J is TRBJ2-4; D not certain. V lost 2 bases and J lost 8, with 7 bases in between. Per the germline V gene, CDR1 is SNHLY and CDR2 is FYNNEI. This CDR3 comprises 12 residues. The CDR3 DNA sequence: TGTGCCAGCAGTGAAATGTCCGACATTCAGTACTTC. Translation: CASSEMSDIQYF.

The CDR3 nucleotides are TGTGCCAGCAGTTACCCGGACAGGGTTTACAATCAGCCCCAGCATTTT. It codes for CASSYPDRVYNQPQHF. This rearrangement joins TRBV6-5 to TRBJ1-5; 8 bases align to TRBD1. This CDR3 region has 16 residues. The trim removed 2 bases at V and 3 bases at J, leaving 6 bases unmatched. The germline V gene encodes CDR1 MNHEY and CDR2 SVGAGI.

This chain connects TRBV6-1 to TRBJ2-2; unclear D gene. The V gene's germline CDR1 is MNHNS and CDR2 SASEGT. CDR3 size: 15 residues. V was cut by 2 bases and J by 5 bases, with 12 bases left in between. The CDR3 nucleotides read TGTGCCAGCAGTGAATTAATAATTCGGACCGGGGAGCTGTTTTTT. It encodes CASSELIIRTGELFF.

This sequence joins TRBV5-6 and TRBJ2-7; TRBD1 matches at 9 bases. The germline CDR1 and CDR2 sequences are SGHDT and YYEEEE. V trimming: 4 bases; J trimming: 6 bases; junction bases outside the gene matches: 8. This CDR3 has 14 residues. CDR3 loop: CASSRPGQGSEQYF. DNA of the CDR3: TGTGCCAGCAGCCGACCGGGACAGGGATCCGAGCAGTACTTC.

CDR3 sequence (DNA): TGTGCCATCCCGGCCCCCTTCGACAGGCCCTACGAGCAGTACTTC. It yields the protein CAIPAPFDRPYEQYF. The chain combines TRBV19 with TRBJ2-7, with D perhaps TRBD1 (6 bases). The V gene lost 10 bases and the J gene lost 2 bases, with 21 bases spanning the gap. Germline CDR1 is LNHDA and CDR2 is SQIVND (reference sequence). The CDR3 has 15 amino acids.

The chain has TRBV18 and TRBJ1-5; D uncertain. The V end lost 6 bases, the J end lost 5 bases, and 11 bases lay between the germline ends. The CDR3 is 13 amino acids. Germline-derived CDR1 and CDR2 are KGHSH and LQKENI. The CDR3 loop is CASSEAMDQPQHF. In DNA, the CDR3 is TGTGCCAGCTCTGAGGCAATGGATCAGCCCCAGCATTTT.

This chain connects TRBV7-2 to TRBJ2-3; 13 bases match TRBD2. CDR1 and CDR2 (germline): SGHTA, FQGNSA. The CDR3 runs 15 residues. V gave up 5 bases and J gave up 5 bases; unmatched junction bases: 4. CDR3 DNA sequence: TGTGCCAGCAGCATACTAGCGGGAGGGGGAGATACGCAGTATTTT. Translating gives CASSILAGGGDTQYF.

The chain links TRBV27 to TRBJ2-7; 9 positions match TRBD1. The trim removed 5 bases at V and 4 bases at J, leaving 12 bases unmatched. Germline V gene data show CDR1 as MNHEY and CDR2 as SMNVEV (reference sequence). This CDR3 is 16 amino acids long. Here the CDR3 DNA reads TGTGCCAGCAGTCCGAATAATCCGGGACAGGGTTACGAGCAGTACTTC. Protein sequence: CASSPNNPGQGYEQYF.

The chain combines TRBV5-6 with TRBJ2-7, with D perhaps TRBD1 (5 bases). Germline V gene sequence: CDR1 SGHDT, CDR2 YYEEEE. With 3 bases removed from V and 0 bases from J, the gap between germline ends came to 13 bases. This CDR3 contains 15 residues. CDR3 DNA: TGTGCCAGCAGCTGGGGCCCGCAGGGCTCCTACGAGCAGTACTTC. It translates to CASSWGPQGSYEQYF.

This clone was observed once. The V call is TRBV30, the J call TRBJ1-2; D unclear. V lost 3 bases to trimming and J lost 0 bases, with 8 bases between them. This CDR3 region has 13 residues. Germline values: CDR1 GTSNPN, CDR2 SVGIG (reference sequence). CDR3 bases: TGTGCCTGGAGGACGGTTGCTAACTATGGCTACACCTTC. This translates into CAWRTVANYGYTF.

The rearrangement joins TRBV7-2 to TRBJ2-2; D perhaps matches TRBD2 (6 bases). The CDR3 is 15 residues long. Germline V gene sequence: CDR1 SGHTA, CDR2 FQGNSA. V lost 5 bases, J lost 5 bases, and 15 bases lay in between. The CDR3 region is CASSPRGGFTGELFF. For the CDR3, the DNA is TGTGCCAGCAGCCCCCGAGGAGGGTTTACCGGGGAGCTGTTTTTT.

CDR3 protein: CASSISGQGNEQYF. The DNA for the CDR3 is TGTGCCAGTAGTATATCGGGACAGGGGAACGAGCAGTACTTC. This chain links TRBV19 with TRBJ2-7; 10 nucleotides match TRBD1. CDR3 length: 14 residues. Losses at the gene ends were 2 bases for V and 5 bases for J; bases not matched to a gene: 3. The germline gives CDR1 LNHDA, CDR2 SQIVND (reference sequence).

V usage is TRBV7-8 and J usage is TRBJ2-1; 7 nucleotides line up with TRBD1. The trim removed 6 bases at V and 5 bases at J, leaving 10 bases unmatched. CDR3 length: 15 residues. The germline CDR1 and CDR2 sequences are SGHVS and FQNEAQ. CDR3 sequence reads: CASSPPRQGNNEQFF. CDR3 coding DNA: TGTGCCAGCAGTCCCCCCAGACAGGGCAACAATGAGCAGTTCTTC.

This chain links TRBV5-1 with TRBJ2-1; D is unclear. The CDR3 spans 15 residues. Germline CDR1 is SGHRS and CDR2 is YFSETQ. Trimming pared 3 bases from V and 0 bases from J, leaving 10 bases between. CDR3 sequence: CASSYQMRSYNEQFF. The CDR3 coding sequence is TGCGCCAGCAGCTATCAAATGCGCTCCTACAATGAGCAGTTCTTC.

This chain links TRBV18 with TRBJ2-7; D gene unclear. The V end lost 0 bases, the J end lost 3 bases, and 6 bases lay between the germline ends. In germline, CDR1 is KGHSH, CDR2 LQKENI. The CDR3 length is 13 residues. The CDR3 DNA reads as TGTGCCAGCTCACCACCGGCCGTCTACGAGCAGTACTTC. Its protein product is CASSPPAVYEQYF.

The chain uses TRBV30 and TRBJ1-4, with no clear D. Germline-derived CDR1 and CDR2 are GTSNPN and SVGIG (reference sequence). The V end lost 5 bases, the J end lost 4 bases, and 8 bases lay between the germline ends. The CDR3 is 12 residues long. This CDR3 is CAWSSFNEKLFF. CDR3 in DNA: TGTGCCTGGTCTTCATTTAATGAAAAACTGTTTTTT.

The V gene is TRBV4-1, the J gene TRBJ1-4; D unresolved. CDR1 is MGHRA and CDR2 is YSYEKL in the germline V gene. The ends were cut back, 1 base at V and 0 bases at J, with 6 bases in the middle. The CDR3 totals 15 residues. The CDR3 bases are TGCGCCAGCAGCCAAGTGGGGACAACTAATGAAAAACTGTTTTTT. This encodes CASSQVGTTNEKLFF.

The V and J genes are TRBV5-4 and TRBJ2-7; D perhaps matches TRBD2 (5 bases). V was clipped by 0 bases and J by 2 bases, with 9 bases between them. Germline V gene lookup returns CDR1 SGHNT and CDR2 YYREEE (reference sequence). The CDR3 contains 14 residues. DNA of the CDR3: TGTGCCAGCAGCTTGGGGACTGGTACCTACGAGCAGTACTTC. Translating it yields CASSLGTGTYEQYF.

The chain couples TRBV10-3 to TRBJ2-1, with no clear D. V dropped 0 bases and J dropped 5 bases, with 8 bases sitting between them. The CDR3 sequence is 14 residues long. CDR1 ENHRY and CDR2 SYGVKD come from the germline V gene. The CDR3 bases are TGTGCCATCAGTGAGTCAACTATCGACAATGAGCAGTTCTTC. Protein: CAISESTIDNEQFF.

The chain recombines TRBV11-3 with TRBJ2-1; D ambiguous. Trimming cost V 1 base and J 9 bases, with 4 bases left between them. CDR1 is SGHNT, CDR2 YENEEA, per germline. This CDR3 contains 11 residues. The CDR3 sequence: CASSLGGEQFF. CDR3 DNA: TGTGCCAGCAGCTTAGGCGGTGAGCAGTTCTTC. Complete variable domain (other parts from reference TRBV11-3 and TRBJ2-1): EAGVVQSPRYKIIEKKQPVAFWCNPISGHNTLYWYLQNLGQGPELLIRYENEEAVDDSQLPKDRFSAERLKGVDSTLKIQPAELGDSAVYLCASSLGGEQFFGPGTRLTVL.

This chain connects TRBV5-1 to TRBJ1-4; D not certain. This CDR3 is 13 amino acids long. Trimming took 0 bases from V and 8 from J, leaving 8 bases between them. CDR1 and CDR2 from the germline V gene are SGHRS and YFSETQ. The CDR3 reads CASSLVGREKLFF. DNA of the CDR3: TGCGCCAGCAGCTTGGTAGGTCGGGAAAAACTGTTTTTT.

This clone was seen more than once but under ten times. The chain employs TRBV7-2 and TRBJ1-2; D unresolved. Germline V gene data show CDR1 as SGHTA and CDR2 as FQGNSA. Trimming stripped 4 bases from V and 7 bases from J, with 19 bases between. The CDR3 length is 15 residues. The CDR3, as DNA: TGTGCCAGCAGCTCCCTGGTGGCCCTAAGCGTTGGCTACACCTTC. This sequence encodes CASSSLVALSVGYTF. Combining the CDR3 with reference TRBV7-2 and TRBJ1-2 gives the whole variable domain GAGVSQSPSNKVTEKGKDVELRCDPISGHTALYWYRQSLGQGLEFLIYFQGNSAPDKSGLPSDRFSAERTGGSVSTLTIQRTQQEDSAVYLCASSSLVALSVGYTFGSGTRLTVV.

V usage is TRBV7-2 and J usage is TRBJ2-3; TRBD1 might be the D (6 bases). Germline lookup yields CDR1 SGHTA and CDR2 FQGNSA. V gave up 4 bases and J gave up 0 bases, with 11 bases separating them. This CDR3 comprises 15 residues. This CDR3 reads CASSSQGSSTDTQYF. CDR3 sequence (DNA): TGTGCCAGCAGCTCCCAGGGGTCTAGCACAGATACGCAGTATTTT.

The count of this clone is one. The chain links TRBV30 to TRBJ1-1, with 11 bases fitting TRBD1. The CDR3 has 15 residues. Germline V gene lookup returns CDR1 GTSNPN and CDR2 SVGIG (reference sequence). The junction had 6 bases not matched to a gene; V was cut back by 1 base and J by 5 bases. The CDR3 protein is CAWSEGQGALTEAFF. The DNA for the CDR3 is TGTGCCTGGAGTGAAGGACAGGGGGCGCTGACTGAAGCTTTCTTT.

The chain couples TRBV5-4 to TRBJ1-2; the D gene is possibly TRBD1 (5 bases). V lost 0 bases to trimming and J lost 2 bases, with 8 bases between them. This CDR3 is 14 amino acids long. Germline V gene lookup returns CDR1 SGHNT and CDR2 YYREEE (reference sequence). In nucleotides, the CDR3 is TGTGCCAGCAGCTTGGGAGGGGTCAACTATGGCTACACCTTC. Protein sequence: CASSLGGVNYGYTF.